A selection of T cell receptor beta chains follows, all from one sample in a study of cytomegalovirus exposure and HLA in healthy donors. Here immunoSEQ multiplex PCR was the method, and the copy in TCRdb shows in-frame clones only, minus some. The sample yields about 180,000 clones, 82% seen once. The sample was PBMCs. The receptors stem from a man aged 40-55 years in good health and CMV-seronegative. The CDR3 runs from the conserved cysteine through the conserved F or W. The D gene is left open where the match is weak.

TRBJ1-1	TRBV7-2	TRBD1	TGTGCCAGCAGCTTGAGACAGGGGGCCGGGGCTGAAGCTTTCTTT	CASSLRQGAGAEAFF
TRBJ2-1	TRBV5-1	TRBD1	TGCGCCAGCAGCTTCCGACAGGGGAGCTCCTACAATGAGCAGTTCTTC	CASSFRQGSSYNEQFF
TRBJ1-1	TRBV7-9	.	TGTGCCAGCAGCTTAGAATCCCGTGAAGCTTTCTTT	CASSLESREAFF
TRBJ2-1	TRBV29-1	TRBD1	TGCAGCGTCACAGGGGGCGGCGGGCACAATGAGCAGTTCTTC	CSVTGGGGHNEQFF
TRBJ1-2	TRBV7-2	.	TGTGCCAGCAGCTTAATCACTACCGGTAGGCCGCCCTATGGCTACACCTTC	CASSLITTGRPPYGYTF
TRBJ2-2	TRBV5-1	TRBD2	TGCGCCAGCAGCTTCAATCCGAGACTAGCGTTTTGGGAGCTGTTTTTT	CASSFNPRLAFWELFF
TRBJ2-7	TRBV28	.	TGTGCCAGCAGTTTATCATCCAGTTCCTACGAGCAGTACTTC	CASSLSSSSYEQYF
TRBJ2-2	TRBV7-3	.	TGTGCCAGCAGCCATAACACCGAGGAGCTGTTTTTT	CASSHNTEELFF
TRBJ1-4	TRBV19	TRBD1	TGTGCCAGTAGTACGGGGGGGACAGCAACTAATGAAAAACTGTTTTTT	CASSTGGTATNEKLFF
TRBJ1-4	TRBV5-1	.	TGCGCCAGCAGCTTGTCTCAGGGGAACGAAAAACTGTTTTTT	CASSLSQGNEKLFF
TRBJ1-5	TRBV15	.	TGTGCCACCAGCGTACACAGGGTTCCTCAGCCCCAGCATTTT	CATSVHRVPQPQHF
TRBJ1-2	TRBV7-3	TRBD1	TGTGCCAGCAGCTTAACGGGGGTGGCTGGGACAGGACTCTATGGCTACACCTTC	CASSLTGVAGTGLYGYTF
TRBJ2-2	TRBV9	.	TGTGCCAGCAGCGTAGCGGGGTCCGGCATCACCGGGGAGCTGTTTTTT	CASSVAGSGITGELFF
TRBJ2-7	TRBV4-1	TRBD1	TGCGCCAGCAGCCCCTCGACAGGGGGCCCCCTGGAGCAGTACTTC	CASSPSTGGPLEQYF
TRBJ2-7	TRBV7-9	TRBD2	TGTGCCAGCAGCTCCTTTAGCGGGGGGTACGAGCAGTACTTC	CASSSFSGGYEQYF
TRBJ1-1	TRBV18	.	TGTGCCAGCTCGTCTACAGAGCAGACCGAAGCTTTCTTT	CASSSTEQTEAFF